In its sample, the clone carrying this TCR beta chain was seen many times. What it recognizes is unknown. The entry originates in a study of regulatory T cells in long-lasting Graves disease. Across the whole study: Treatment with antithyroid drugs for over 5 years, together with positive TSH receptor antibodies, meant persistent Graves' disease. Notes on the study in general: Newly diagnosed Graves' patients had higher TCR diversity than persistent ones.

Germline-derived CDR1 and CDR2 are MNHNS and SASEGT. V was clipped by 2 bases and J by 6 bases; unmatched bases: 10. This CDR3 spans 15 amino acids. Time point described: persistent/refractory GD, antithyroid drugs over 5 years with positive TRAb. PBMC-derived RNA was used for the TCR library. Patients were from an endocrinology department in Xi'an, China. iRepertoire HTBI primers and Arm-PCR of CDR3 regions built TCR beta libraries. Under the authors' procedure: Identified across the samples were around 62 TRBV segments and about 15 TRBJ segments. MiXCR was run by TCRdb on the multiplex PCR reads, yielding one entry per CDR3 protein. TCRdb's processing, not the study's, gives the V and J calls here. The sample consists of over 650,000 distinct CDR3 sequences, around 32% of them appearing once.

The TCR originated in a female donor with Graves disease. The chain joins TRBV6-1 to TRBJ2-7; TRBD2 matches 7 bases. The sequencing here drew on peripheral blood mononuclear cells (PBMCs), taken when the disease was refractory, from a patient treated with antithyroid drugs. CDR3 in amino acids: CASSERSSGPAEQYF. The DNA for the CDR3 is TGTGCCAGCAGTGAAAGGAGTAGCGGGCCGGCCGAGCAGTACTTC.